This T cell receptor (beta chain) was sequenced in a study of neurological immune-mediated disorders. V was clipped by 6 bases and J by 2 bases, with 13 bases between them. CDR1 DFQATT and CDR2 SNEGSKA come from the germline V gene (reference sequence). CDR3 length: 13 amino acids. CD4+ or CD8+ T cells, around 940,000 per library, were used for sorted libraries. TCRdb recomputed calls from the 5' RACE reads with MiXCR, one row per CDR3 protein. The sample has about 39,000 distinct CDR3 sequences; almost 7.5% are singletons. Study conclusions and caveats: HTLV-1-associated myelopathy led in TCR clonal expansion, while multiple sclerosis ranked lowest, below healthy controls. Private repertoires in all groups were suggested, as expanded clones shared no CDR3 amino acid sequences across subjects.

This clonotype was detected many times. What it recognizes is unknown. Source material: CD4+ T cells from blood. The rearrangement links TRBV20-1 to TRBJ1-2; no clear D. The sequence was collected from a man between 45 and 60 years old in good health. CDR3: CSAGTGSNYGYTF. As DNA, the CDR3 is TGCAGTGCGGGAACCGGGTCCAACTATGGCTACACCTTC.